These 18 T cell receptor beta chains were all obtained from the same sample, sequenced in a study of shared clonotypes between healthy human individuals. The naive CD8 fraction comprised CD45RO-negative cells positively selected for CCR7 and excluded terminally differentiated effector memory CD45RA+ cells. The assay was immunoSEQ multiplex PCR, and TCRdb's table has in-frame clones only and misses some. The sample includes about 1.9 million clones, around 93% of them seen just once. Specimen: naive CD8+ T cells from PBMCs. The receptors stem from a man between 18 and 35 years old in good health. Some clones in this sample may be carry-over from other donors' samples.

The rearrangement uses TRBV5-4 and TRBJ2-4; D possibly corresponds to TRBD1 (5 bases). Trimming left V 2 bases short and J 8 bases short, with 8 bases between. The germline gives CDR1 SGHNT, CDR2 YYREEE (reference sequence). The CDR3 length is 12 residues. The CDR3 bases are TGTGCCAGCAGCTTAGGGGAAGACATTCAGTACTTC. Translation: CASSLGEDIQYF.

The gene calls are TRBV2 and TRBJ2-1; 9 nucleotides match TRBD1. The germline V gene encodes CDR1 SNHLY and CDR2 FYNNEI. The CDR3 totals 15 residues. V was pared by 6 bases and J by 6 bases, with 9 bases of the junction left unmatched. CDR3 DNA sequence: TGTGCCAGCAGCGCGGGACAGGGAGTATTCAATGAGCAGTTCTTC. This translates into CASSAGQGVFNEQFF.

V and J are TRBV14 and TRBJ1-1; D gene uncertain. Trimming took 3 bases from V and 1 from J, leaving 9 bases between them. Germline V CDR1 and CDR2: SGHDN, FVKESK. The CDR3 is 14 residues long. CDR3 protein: CASSQLAPNTEAFF. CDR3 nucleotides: TGTGCCAGCAGCCAGTTGGCCCCGAACACTGAAGCTTTCTTT.

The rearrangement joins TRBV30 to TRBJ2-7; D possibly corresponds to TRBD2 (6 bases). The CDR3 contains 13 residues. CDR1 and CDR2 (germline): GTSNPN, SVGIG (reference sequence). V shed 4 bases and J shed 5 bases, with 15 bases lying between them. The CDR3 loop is CAWNLGGNHEQYF. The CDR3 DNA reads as TGTGCCTGGAATCTCGGAGGGAACCACGAGCAGTACTTC.

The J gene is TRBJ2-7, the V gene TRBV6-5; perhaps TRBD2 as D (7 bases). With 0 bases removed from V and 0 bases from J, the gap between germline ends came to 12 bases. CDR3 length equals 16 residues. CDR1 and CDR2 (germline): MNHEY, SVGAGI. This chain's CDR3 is CASSYSGGLISYEQYF. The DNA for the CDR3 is TGTGCCAGCAGTTACTCGGGGGGGCTTATCTCCTACGAGCAGTACTTC.

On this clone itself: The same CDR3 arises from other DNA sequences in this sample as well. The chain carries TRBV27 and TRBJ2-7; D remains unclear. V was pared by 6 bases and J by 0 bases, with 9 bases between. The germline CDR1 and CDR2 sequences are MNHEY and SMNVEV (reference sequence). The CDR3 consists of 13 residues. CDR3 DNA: TGTGCCAGCAGCCCAGGTGCCTCCTACGAGCAGTACTTC. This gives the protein CASSPGASYEQYF.

CDR3 sequence: CAISESAGSGRSDTQYF. DNA for the CDR3: TGTGCCATCAGTGAGTCGGCGGGTAGCGGGAGATCGGATACGCAGTATTTT. The chain is built from TRBV10-3 and TRBJ2-3; 9 nucleotides align to TRBD2. The length of the CDR3 is 17 residues. CDR1 is ENHRY and CDR2 is SYGVKD in the germline V gene. Trimming at V came to 0 bases and at J to 6 bases, leaving 10 bases not matched to a gene.

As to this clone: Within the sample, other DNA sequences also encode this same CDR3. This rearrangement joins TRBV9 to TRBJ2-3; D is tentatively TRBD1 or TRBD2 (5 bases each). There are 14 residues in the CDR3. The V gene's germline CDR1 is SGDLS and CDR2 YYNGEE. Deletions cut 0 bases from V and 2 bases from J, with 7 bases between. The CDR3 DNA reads TGTGCCAGCAGCGTAGAAGGGACCACAGATACGCAGTATTTT. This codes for CASSVEGTTDTQYF. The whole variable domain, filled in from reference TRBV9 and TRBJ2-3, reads DSGVTQTPKHLITATGQRVTLRCSPRSGDLSVYWYQQSLDQGLQFLIQYYNGEERAKGNILERFSAQQFPDLHSELNLSSLELGDSALYFCASSVEGTTDTQYFGPGTRLTVL.

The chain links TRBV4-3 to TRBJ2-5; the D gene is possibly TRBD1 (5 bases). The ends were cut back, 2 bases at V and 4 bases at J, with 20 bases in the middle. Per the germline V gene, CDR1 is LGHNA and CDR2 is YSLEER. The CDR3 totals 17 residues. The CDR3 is CASSQHIERGEGETQYF. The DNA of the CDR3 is TGCGCCAGCAGCCAACACATCGAAAGGGGCGAAGGAGAGACCCAGTACTTC.

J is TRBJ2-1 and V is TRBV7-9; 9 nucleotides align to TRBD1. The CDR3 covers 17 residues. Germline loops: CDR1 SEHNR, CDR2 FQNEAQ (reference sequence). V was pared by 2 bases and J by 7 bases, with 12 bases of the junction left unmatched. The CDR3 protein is CASSLIAGTGSDNEQFF. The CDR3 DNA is TGTGCCAGCAGCTTAATCGCCGGGACAGGGTCGGATAATGAGCAGTTCTTC.

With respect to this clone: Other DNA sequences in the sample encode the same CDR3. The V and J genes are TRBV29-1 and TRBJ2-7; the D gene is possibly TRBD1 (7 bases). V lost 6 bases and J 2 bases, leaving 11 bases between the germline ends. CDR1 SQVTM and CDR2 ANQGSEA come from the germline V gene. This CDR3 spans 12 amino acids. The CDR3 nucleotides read TGCAGCGTGCGGGACAGCACCTACGAGCAGTACTTC. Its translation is CSVRDSTYEQYF.

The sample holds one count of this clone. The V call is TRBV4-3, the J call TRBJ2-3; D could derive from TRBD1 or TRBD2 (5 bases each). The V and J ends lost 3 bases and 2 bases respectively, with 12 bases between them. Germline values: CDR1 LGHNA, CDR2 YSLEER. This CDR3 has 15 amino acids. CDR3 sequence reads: CASSQRGAPTDTQYF. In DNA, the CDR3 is TGCGCCAGCAGCCAGAGGGGTGCCCCCACAGATACGCAGTATTTT.

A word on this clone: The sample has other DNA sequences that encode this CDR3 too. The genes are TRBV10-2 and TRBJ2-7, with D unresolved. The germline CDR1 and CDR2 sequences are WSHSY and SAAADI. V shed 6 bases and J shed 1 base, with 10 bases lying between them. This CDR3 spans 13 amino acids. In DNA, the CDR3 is TGCGCCAGCAGGCCCCTCCGTTCCTACGAGCAGTACTTC. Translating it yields CASRPLRSYEQYF.

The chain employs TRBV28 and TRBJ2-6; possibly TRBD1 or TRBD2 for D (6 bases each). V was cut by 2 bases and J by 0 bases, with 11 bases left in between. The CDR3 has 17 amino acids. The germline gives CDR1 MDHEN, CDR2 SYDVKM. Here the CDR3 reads CASSLGGGISGANVLTF. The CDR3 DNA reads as TGTGCCAGCAGTTTAGGGGGCGGGATCTCTGGGGCCAACGTCCTGACTTTC.

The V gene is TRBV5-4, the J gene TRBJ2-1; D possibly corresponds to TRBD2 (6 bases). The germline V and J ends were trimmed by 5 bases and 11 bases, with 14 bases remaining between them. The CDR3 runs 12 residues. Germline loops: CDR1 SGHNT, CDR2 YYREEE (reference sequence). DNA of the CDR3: TGTGCCAGCAGGAAGACTGGGGGGAAGCAGTTCTTC. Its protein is CASRKTGGKQFF.

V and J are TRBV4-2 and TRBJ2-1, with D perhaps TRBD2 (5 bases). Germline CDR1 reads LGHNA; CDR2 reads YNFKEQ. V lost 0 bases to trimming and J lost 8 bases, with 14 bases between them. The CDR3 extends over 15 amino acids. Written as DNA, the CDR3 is TGTGCCAGCAGCCAAGAGGATGCCCTAGCATATGAGCAGTTCTTC. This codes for CASSQEDALAYEQFF.

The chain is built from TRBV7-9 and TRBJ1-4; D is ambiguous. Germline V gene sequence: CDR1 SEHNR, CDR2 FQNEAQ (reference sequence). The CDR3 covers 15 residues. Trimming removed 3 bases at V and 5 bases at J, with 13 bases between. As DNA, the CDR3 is TGTGCCAGCAGCTTCTCGGGCCCCGCCAATGAAAAACTGTTTTTT. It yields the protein CASSFSGPANEKLFF.

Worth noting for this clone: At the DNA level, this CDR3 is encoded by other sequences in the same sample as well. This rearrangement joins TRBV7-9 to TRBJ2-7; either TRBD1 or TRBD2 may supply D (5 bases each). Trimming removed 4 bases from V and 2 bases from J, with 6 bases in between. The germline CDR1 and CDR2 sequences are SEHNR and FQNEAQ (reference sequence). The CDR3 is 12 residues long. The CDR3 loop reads CASSWGTYEQYF. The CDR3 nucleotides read TGTGCCAGCAGCTGGGGGACCTACGAGCAGTACTTC.